Listed below are T cell receptor beta chains from one sample, sequenced in a study of response to subunit inactivated influenza vaccine. TCRdb recomputed calls from the RT-PCR reads with MiXCR, one row per CDR3 protein. The sample holds hundreds of thousands of distinct CDR3 sequences, less than 20% seen once. Here the sequenced sample was PBMCs from blood, taken around 5 days after vaccination. These receptor sequences come from a man aged 50 to 60 who received an inactivated influenza vaccine. The CDR3 runs from the conserved cysteine through the conserved F or W. A D gene is named only where the DNA matches it firmly. Size is stated for part of the rows, as once, few or many counts, or as a class when the clone is expanded.

TRBJ2-2,-,TRBV4-3,few,CASSQVSRAGGELFF,TGCGCCAGCAGCCAAGTGTCCAGGGCGGGCGGGGAGCTGTTTTTT
TRBJ2-3,-,TRBV10-2,few,CASSDSVTQYF,TGCGCCAGCAGTGATAGCGTCACGCAGTATTTT
TRBJ2-2,-,TRBV5-8,-,CASIPTGLLYAGELFF,TGTGCCAGCATCCCCACCGGGCTGCTATACGCCGGGGAGCTGTTTTTT
TRBJ2-1,-,TRBV4-3,few,CASSQRNNNEQFF,TGCGCCAGCAGCCAACGGAACAACAATGAGCAGTTCTTC
TRBJ2-3,TRBD2,TRBV20-1,few,CSAGVPGRGRSDTQYF,TGCAGTGCTGGCGTCCCCGGGCGGGGGAGATCAGATACGCAGTATTTT
TRBJ1-6,-,TRBV6-5,-,CASRTRSSPLHF,TGTGCCAGCAGGACACGTAGTTCACCCCTCCACTTT
TRBJ2-1,-,TRBV10-3,few,CAISESSAGDEQFF,TGTGCCATCAGTGAGTCTTCAGCTGGGGATGAGCAGTTCTTC
TRBJ1-1,TRBD1,TRBV29-1,-,CSEGAAEAFF,TGCAGCGAGGGGGCCGCTGAAGCTTTCTTT
TRBJ2-7,TRBD2,TRBV29-1,-,CSVIGGVTSSSPYEQYF,TGCAGCGTTATTGGGGGGGTAACCAGTTCATCTCCCTACGAGCAGTACTTC
TRBJ2-1,-,TRBV12-3/TRBV12-4,many,CASSLAAGPYEQFF,TGTGCCAGCAGTTTGGCCGCCGGTCCTTATGAGCAGTTCTTC
TRBJ1-5,-,TRBV20-1,many,CSVSESNRMQNQPQHF,TGCAGTGTGTCAGAGAGTAACAGGATGCAAAATCAGCCCCAGCATTTT
TRBJ2-3,TRBD2,TRBV7-2,-,CASSLFSGASDTQYF,TGTGCCAGCAGCTTATTCAGCGGGGCTTCAGATACGCAGTATTTT
TRBJ2-5,TRBD1,TRBV7-9,-,CASTYDGRGQGQETQYF,TGTGCCAGCACCTATGACGGCCGGGGACAGGGCCAAGAGACCCAGTACTTC
TRBJ2-3,-,TRBV7-6,-,CASSPVQGTSTDTQYF,TGTGCCAGCAGCCCCGTCCAGGGGACGAGCACAGATACGCAGTATTTT
TRBJ2-1,-,TRBV25-1,few,CASSEASIRVGSYNEQFF,TGTGCCAGCAGTGAGGCCTCAATTAGAGTGGGCTCCTACAATGAGCAGTTCTTC
TRBJ2-3,-,TRBV6-2/TRBV6-3,-,CASSYPTVGSGTTDTQYF,TGTGCCAGCAGTTACCCGACCGTAGGGAGTGGGACTACAGATACGCAGTATTTT
TRBJ2-1,TRBD2,TRBV7-2,-,CASSSQRTSGIPNEQFF,TGTGCCAGCAGCTCTCAGAGGACTAGCGGGATCCCCAATGAGCAGTTCTTC
TRBJ2-1,TRBD2,TRBV20-1,few,CSARQRGGLSEQFF,TGCAGTGCTAGACAGCGGGGGGGTCTCAGTGAGCAGTTCTTC
TRBJ2-5,-,TRBV10-3,-,CAISGQRETQYF,TGTGCCATCAGTGGGCAGAGAGAGACCCAGTACTTC
TRBJ1-2,-,TRBV6-2/TRBV6-3,few,CASNIGAGDGYTF,TGTGCCAGCAACATCGGAGCGGGTGATGGCTACACCTTC
TRBJ2-7,-,TRBV5-7,-,CASSSGTANYEQYF,TGTGCCAGCAGCTCGGGGACGGCTAACTACGAGCAGTACTTC
TRBJ2-5,TRBD2,TRBV20-1,-,CSANRASGRASETQYF,TGCAGTGCTAATAGGGCTAGCGGGAGGGCCTCGGAGACCCAGTACTTC
TRBJ1-2,-,TRBV6-1,few,CASRKGGRFYGYTF,TGTGCCAGCAGGAAAGGGGGGCGCTTCTATGGCTACACCTTC
TRBJ2-4,-,TRBV7-2,-,CASSLGSALKNIQYF,TGTGCCAGCAGCTTAGGATCCGCGTTAAAAAACATTCAGTACTTC
TRBJ2-1,TRBD2,TRBV28,few,CASSLAPLSGRNEQFF,TGTGCCAGCAGTTTGGCCCCCCTGAGCGGGAGAAATGAGCAGTTCTTC
TRBJ2-5,TRBD2,TRBV5-1,few,CASSLGTSSAETQYF,TGCGCCAGCAGCTTAGGGACTAGTTCGGCCGAGACCCAGTACTTC
TRBJ2-3,-,TRBV28,-,CASYREMQYF,TGTGCCAGTTACAGGGAAATGCAGTATTTT